This T cell receptor beta chain is drawn from a study of T-cell memory formation after mild COVID-19. TCRdb re-called the 5' RACE reads with MiXCR, one entry per CDR3 protein. The sample includes under 250,000 distinct CDR3 sequences, roughly 14% of them seen just once. The CDR3 is 15 residues long. Germline CDR1 reads SQVTM; CDR2 reads ANQGSEA. The V gene end was trimmed by 3 bases and the J gene end by 8 bases; junction bases not matched to a gene: 9. The sequenced sample was PBMCs or a T cell subset sorted from them (not recorded which). The V and J genes are TRBV29-1 and TRBJ2-5; the match to TRBD2 covers 13 bases. The clonotype comes from an adult woman who had mild COVID-19 (a few samples of this study predate the infection). Cell type and time point are not known. Here the CDR3 DNA reads TGCAGCGTTGATGGCAGAGGACTAGCGGGAGATACCCAGTACTTC. As protein: CSVDGRGLAGDTQYF.